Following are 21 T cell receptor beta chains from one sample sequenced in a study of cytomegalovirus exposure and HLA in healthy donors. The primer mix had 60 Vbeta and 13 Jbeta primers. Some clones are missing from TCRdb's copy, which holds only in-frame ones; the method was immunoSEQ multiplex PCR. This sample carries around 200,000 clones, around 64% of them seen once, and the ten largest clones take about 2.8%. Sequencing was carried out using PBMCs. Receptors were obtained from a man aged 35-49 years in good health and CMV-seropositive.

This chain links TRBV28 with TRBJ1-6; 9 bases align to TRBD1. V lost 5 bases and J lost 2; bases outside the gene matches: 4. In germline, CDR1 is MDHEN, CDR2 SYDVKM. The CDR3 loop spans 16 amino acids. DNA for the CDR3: TGTGCCAGCAGTACACAGGGGGCCCCCTATAATTCACCCCTCCACTTT. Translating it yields CASSTQGAPYNSPLHF.

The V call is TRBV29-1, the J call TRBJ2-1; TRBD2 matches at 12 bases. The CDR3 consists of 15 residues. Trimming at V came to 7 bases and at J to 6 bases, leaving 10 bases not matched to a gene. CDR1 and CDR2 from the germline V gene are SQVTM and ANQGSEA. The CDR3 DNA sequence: TGCAGCGCTCCTTGGGCTAGCGGGGGGGTCAATGAGCAGTTCTTC. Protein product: CSAPWASGGVNEQFF.

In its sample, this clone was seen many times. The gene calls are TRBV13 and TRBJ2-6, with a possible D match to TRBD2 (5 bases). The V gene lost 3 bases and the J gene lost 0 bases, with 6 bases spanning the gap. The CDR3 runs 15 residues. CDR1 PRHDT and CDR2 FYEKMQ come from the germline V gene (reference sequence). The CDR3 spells CASSFRGSGANVLTF. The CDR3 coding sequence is TGTGCCAGCAGCTTTCGGGGCTCTGGGGCCAACGTCCTGACTTTC.

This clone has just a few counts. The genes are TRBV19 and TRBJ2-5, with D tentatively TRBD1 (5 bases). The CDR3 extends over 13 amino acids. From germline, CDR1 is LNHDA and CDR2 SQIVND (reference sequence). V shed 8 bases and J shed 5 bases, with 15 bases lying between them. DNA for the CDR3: TGTGCCAGTGGTAAAAACAGGATTGAGACCCAGTACTTC. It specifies CASGKNRIETQYF.

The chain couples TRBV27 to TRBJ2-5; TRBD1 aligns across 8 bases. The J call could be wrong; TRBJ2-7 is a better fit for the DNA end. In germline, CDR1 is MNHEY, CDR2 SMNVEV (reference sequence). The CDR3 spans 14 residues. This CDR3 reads CASSPGQGFYEQYF. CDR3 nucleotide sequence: TGTGCCAGCAGTCCCGGACAGGGTTTCTACGAGCAGTACTTC.

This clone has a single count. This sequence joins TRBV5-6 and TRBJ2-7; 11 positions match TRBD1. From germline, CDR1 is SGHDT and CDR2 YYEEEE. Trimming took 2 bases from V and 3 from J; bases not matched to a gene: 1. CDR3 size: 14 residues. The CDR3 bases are TGTGCCAGCAGCTTTGGGACAGGGGGCTACGAGCAGTACTTC. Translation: CASSFGTGGYEQYF.

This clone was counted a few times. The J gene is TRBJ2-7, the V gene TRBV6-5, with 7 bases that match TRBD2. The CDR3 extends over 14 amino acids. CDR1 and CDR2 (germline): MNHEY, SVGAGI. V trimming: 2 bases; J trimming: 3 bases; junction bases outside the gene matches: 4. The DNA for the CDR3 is TGTGCCAGCAGTTACGGGGGGGATGGCTACGAGCAGTACTTC. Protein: CASSYGGDGYEQYF.

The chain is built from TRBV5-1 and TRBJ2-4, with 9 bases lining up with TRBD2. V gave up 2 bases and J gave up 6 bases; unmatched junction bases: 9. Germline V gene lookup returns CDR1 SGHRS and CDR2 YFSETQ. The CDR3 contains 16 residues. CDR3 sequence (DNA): TGCGCCAGCAGCTTACCCCCCTCAGCGGGGGGAAACATTCAGTACTTC. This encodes CASSLPPSAGGNIQYF.

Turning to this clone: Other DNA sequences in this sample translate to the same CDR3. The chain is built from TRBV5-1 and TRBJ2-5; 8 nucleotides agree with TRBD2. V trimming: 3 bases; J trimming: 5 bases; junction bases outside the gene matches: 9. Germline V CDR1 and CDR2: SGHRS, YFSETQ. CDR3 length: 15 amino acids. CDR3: CASSSRGGPEETQYF. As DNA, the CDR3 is TGCGCCAGCAGCTCTCGGGGGGGCCCGGAGGAGACCCAGTACTTC. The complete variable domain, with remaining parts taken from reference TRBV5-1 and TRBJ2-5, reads KAGVTQTPRYLIKTRGQQVTLSCSPISGHRSVSWYQQTPGQGLQFLFEYFSETQRNKGNFPGRFSGRQFSNSRSEMNVSTLELGDSALYLCASSSRGGPEETQYFGPGTRLLVL.

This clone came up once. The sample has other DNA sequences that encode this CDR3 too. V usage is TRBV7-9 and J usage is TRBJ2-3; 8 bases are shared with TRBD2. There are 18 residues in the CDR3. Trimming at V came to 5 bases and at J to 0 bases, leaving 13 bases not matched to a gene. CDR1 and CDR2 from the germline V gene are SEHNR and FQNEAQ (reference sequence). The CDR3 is CASSLQRGSGGSTDTQYF. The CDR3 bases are TGTGCCAGCAGCCTCCAGCGAGGAAGCGGGGGTAGCACAGATACGCAGTATTTT.

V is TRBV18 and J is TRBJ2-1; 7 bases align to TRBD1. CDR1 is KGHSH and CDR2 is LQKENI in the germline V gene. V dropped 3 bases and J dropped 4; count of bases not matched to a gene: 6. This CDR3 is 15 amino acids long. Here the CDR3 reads CASSPTGQEYNEQFF. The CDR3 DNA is TGTGCCAGCTCACCGACAGGGCAAGAGTACAATGAGCAGTTCTTC.

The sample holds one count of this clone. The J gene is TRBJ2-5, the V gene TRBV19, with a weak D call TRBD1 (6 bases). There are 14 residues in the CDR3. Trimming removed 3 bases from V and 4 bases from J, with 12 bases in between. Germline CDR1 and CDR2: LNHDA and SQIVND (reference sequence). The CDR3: CASSMQGKAETQYF. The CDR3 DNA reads TGTGCCAGTAGTATGCAGGGGAAGGCAGAGACCCAGTACTTC.

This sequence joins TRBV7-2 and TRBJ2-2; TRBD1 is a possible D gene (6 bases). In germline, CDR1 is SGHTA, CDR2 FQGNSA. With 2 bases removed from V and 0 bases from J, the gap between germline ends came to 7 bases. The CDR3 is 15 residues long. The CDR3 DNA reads TGTGCCAGCAGCTTATCAGGGGCGAACACCGGGGAGCTGTTTTTT. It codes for CASSLSGANTGELFF.

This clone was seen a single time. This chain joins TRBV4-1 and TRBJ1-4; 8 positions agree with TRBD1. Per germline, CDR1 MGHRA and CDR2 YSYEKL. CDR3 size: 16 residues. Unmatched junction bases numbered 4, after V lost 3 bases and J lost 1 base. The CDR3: CASSHTQGGTNEKLFF. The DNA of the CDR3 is TGCGCCAGCAGCCATACACAGGGGGGAACTAATGAAAAACTGTTTTTT.

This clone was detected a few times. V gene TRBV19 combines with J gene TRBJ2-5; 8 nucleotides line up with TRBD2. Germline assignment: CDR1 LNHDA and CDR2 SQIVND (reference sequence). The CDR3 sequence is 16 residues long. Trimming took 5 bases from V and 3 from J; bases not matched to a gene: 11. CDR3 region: CASSLRSGAVEETQYF. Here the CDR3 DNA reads TGTGCCAGTAGTCTCCGTAGCGGGGCCGTGGAAGAGACCCAGTACTTC.

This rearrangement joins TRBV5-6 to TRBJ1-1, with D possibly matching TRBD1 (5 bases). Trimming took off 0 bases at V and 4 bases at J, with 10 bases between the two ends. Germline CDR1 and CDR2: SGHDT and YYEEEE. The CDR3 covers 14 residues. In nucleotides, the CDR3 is TGTGCCAGCAGCTTGGGGGGCAGGGTCACTGAAGCTTTCTTT. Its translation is CASSLGGRVTEAFF.

In nucleotides, the CDR3 is TGTGCCAGCAGTCCCTTCCGGGTGATGTACCAAGAGACCCAGTACTTC. Its translation: CASSPFRVMYQETQYF. The chain couples TRBV2 to TRBJ2-5; D unclear. The V and J ends lost 5 bases and 0 bases respectively, with 16 bases between them. Germline-derived CDR1 and CDR2 are SNHLY and FYNNEI. This CDR3 contains 16 residues.

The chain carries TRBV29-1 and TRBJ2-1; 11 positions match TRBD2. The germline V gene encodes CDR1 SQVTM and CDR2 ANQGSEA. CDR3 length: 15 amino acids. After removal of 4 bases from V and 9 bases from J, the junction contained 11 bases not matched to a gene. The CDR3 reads CSVALVAGGRSEQFF. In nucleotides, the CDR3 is TGCAGCGTTGCACTGGTAGCGGGGGGGCGTAGTGAGCAGTTCTTC.

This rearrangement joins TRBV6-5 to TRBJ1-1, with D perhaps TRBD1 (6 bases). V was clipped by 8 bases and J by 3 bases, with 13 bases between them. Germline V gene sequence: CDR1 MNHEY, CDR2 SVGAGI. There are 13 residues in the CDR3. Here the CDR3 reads CASGLGGDTEAFF. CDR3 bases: TGTGCCAGCGGACTAGGGGGAGACACTGAAGCTTTCTTT.

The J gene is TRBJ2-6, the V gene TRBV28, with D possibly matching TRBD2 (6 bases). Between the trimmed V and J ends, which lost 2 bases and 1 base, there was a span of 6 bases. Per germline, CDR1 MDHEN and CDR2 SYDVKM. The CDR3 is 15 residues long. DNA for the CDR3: TGTGCCAGCAGTTTAGGGACTTCTGGGGCCAACGTCCTGACTTTC. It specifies CASSLGTSGANVLTF.

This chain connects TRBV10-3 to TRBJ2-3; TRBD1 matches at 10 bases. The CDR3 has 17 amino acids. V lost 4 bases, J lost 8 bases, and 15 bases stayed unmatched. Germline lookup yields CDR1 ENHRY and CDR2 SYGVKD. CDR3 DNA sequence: TGTGCCATCAGTGCCTCCGGGGACAGGGGTCCGCGAGCTACGCAGTATTTT. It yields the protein CAISASGDRGPRATQYF.